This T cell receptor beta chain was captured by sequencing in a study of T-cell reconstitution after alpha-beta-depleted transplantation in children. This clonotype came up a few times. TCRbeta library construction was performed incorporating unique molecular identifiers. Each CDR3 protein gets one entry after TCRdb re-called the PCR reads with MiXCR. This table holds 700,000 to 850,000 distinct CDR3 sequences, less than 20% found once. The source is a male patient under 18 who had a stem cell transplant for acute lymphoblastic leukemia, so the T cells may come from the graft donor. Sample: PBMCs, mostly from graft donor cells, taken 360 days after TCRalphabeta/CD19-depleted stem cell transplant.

CDR3 coding DNA: TGTGCCAGCAGCGTTGCACCTGGGGGGCGGGAGGGCCTGTCCTACAATGAGCAGTTCTTC. Its protein product is CASSVAPGGREGLSYNEQFF. The chain recombines TRBV9 with TRBJ2-1; TRBD2 matches 9 bases. J was trimmed by 1 base and V by 2 bases; bases with no gene match: 16. The CDR3 length is 20 residues. The germline gives CDR1 SGDLS, CDR2 YYNGEE.